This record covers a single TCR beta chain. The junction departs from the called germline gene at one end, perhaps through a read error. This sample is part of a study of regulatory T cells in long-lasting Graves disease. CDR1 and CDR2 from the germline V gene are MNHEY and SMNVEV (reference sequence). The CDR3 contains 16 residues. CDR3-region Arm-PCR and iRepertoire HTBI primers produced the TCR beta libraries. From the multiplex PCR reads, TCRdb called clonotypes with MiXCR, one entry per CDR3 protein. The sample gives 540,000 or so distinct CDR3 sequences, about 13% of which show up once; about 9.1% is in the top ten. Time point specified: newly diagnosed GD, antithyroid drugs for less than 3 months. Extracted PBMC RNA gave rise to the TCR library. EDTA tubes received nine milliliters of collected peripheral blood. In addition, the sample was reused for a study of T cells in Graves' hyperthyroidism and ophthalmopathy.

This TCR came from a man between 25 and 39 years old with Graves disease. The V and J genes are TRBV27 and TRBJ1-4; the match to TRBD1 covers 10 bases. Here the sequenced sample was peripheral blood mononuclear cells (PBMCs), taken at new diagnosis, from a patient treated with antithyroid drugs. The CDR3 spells CVSSSTRQGAVEKLFF. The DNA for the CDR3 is TGTGTCAGCAGTTCCACCCGACAGGGGGCGGTGGAAAAACTGTTTTTT.